This T cell receptor (beta chain) appears in the sequencing data of a study of cytomegalovirus exposure and HLA in healthy donors. Donors in the study were healthy people who gave bone marrow. Researchers ran the PCR with 60 Vbeta and 13 Jbeta primers. Clones were read by immunoSEQ multiplex PCR, and TCRdb kept only the in-frame ones, dropping some. This table holds 90,000 to 110,000 clones, roughly two thirds found once. The CDR3 is 14 amino acids. V dropped 2 bases and J dropped 4; count of bases not matched to a gene: 0. The germline V gene encodes CDR1 MNHEY and CDR2 SVGAGI. Comments on this clone: The antigen remains unidentified.

The study's findings and limits: According to reports, the classifier identified cytomegalovirus status with high specificity and sensitivity. An assumption of roughly uniform sequencing depth across donors underlay the presence/absence analyses. One variant, a missense change in DCLRE1C, was linked in a later analysis to TCR beta V- and J-gene trimming.

The clonotype originates from a man younger than 45 in good health and CMV-seronegative. Source material: PBMCs. The rearrangement uses TRBV6-5 and TRBJ1-5; 9 bases align to TRBD1. The CDR3 here is CASSYGQGNQPQHF. Written as DNA, the CDR3 is TGTGCCAGCAGTTACGGACAGGGGAATCAGCCCCAGCATTTT.